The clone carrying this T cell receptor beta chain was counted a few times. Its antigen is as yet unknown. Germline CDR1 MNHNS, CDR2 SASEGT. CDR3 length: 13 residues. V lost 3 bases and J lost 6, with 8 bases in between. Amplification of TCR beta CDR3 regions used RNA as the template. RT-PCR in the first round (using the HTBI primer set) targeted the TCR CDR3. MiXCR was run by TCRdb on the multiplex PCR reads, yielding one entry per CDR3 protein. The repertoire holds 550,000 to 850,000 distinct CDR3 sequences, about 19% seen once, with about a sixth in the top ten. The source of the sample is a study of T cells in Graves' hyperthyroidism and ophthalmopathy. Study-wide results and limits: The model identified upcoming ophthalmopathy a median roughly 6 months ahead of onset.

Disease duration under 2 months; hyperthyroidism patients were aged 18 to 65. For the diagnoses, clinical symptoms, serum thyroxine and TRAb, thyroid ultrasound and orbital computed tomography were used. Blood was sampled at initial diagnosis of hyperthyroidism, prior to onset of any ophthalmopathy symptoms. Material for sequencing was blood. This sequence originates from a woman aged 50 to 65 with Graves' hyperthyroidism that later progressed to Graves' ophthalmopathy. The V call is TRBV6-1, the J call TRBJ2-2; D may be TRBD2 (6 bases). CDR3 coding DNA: TGTGCCAGCAGTGATTCGGGGGCCGGGGAGCTGTTTTTT. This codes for CASSDSGAGELFF.